The 12 T cell receptor beta chains presented below share a single source sample, sequenced in a study of blood T cell repertoires in COVID-19. TCRdb's table, derived via immunoSEQ multiplex PCR, lists solely in-frame clones and lacks some. The sample consists of about 78,000 clones, 80% to 85% of them appearing once. Specimen: peripheral blood. Source of these receptors: a man aged 45-60 years with acute or convalescent COVID-19.

The CDR3 protein is CATSDSGRDTEAFF. CDR3 DNA: TGTGCCACCAGTGATTCCGGGAGGGACACTGAAGCTTTCTTT. V and J are TRBV24-1 and TRBJ1-1, with unresolved D. CDR1 and CDR2 (germline): KGHDR, SFDVKD. Trimming took 2 bases from V and 3 from J, leaving 9 bases between them. The CDR3 length is 14 residues.

This clone was observed a single time. The chain links TRBV27 to TRBJ1-3; D possibly corresponds to TRBD1 (5 bases). Between the trimmed V and J ends, which lost 2 bases and 3 bases, there was a span of 11 bases. Germline CDR1 reads MNHEY; CDR2 reads SMNVEV (reference sequence). The CDR3 totals 15 residues. The CDR3, as DNA: TGTGCCAGCAGTTTAGGCCAGGGTGGTGGAAACACCATATATTTT. This translates into CASSLGQGGGNTIYF.

J is TRBJ2-1 and V is TRBV6-6; maybe TRBD2 (6 bases). Per the germline V gene, CDR1 is MNHNY and CDR2 is SVGAGI (reference sequence). V dropped 6 bases and J dropped 4 bases, with 13 bases sitting between them. The CDR3 length is 14 residues. This chain's CDR3 is CASSPGLGYNEQFF. The DNA for the CDR3 is TGTGCCAGCAGCCCGGGACTGGGGTACAATGAGCAGTTCTTC.

The rearrangement links TRBV5-5 to TRBJ1-3; possible D gene TRBD1, 6 bases. Trimming removed 0 bases at V and 0 bases at J, with 7 bases between. Germline CDR1 reads SGHKS; CDR2 reads YYEKEE (reference sequence). The CDR3 covers 15 residues. The CDR3 protein is CASSLAGVSGNTIYF. CDR3 bases: TGTGCCAGCAGCTTGGCAGGGGTCTCTGGAAACACCATATATTTT.

V and J are TRBV30 and TRBJ1-2; 7 positions match TRBD1. V shed 2 bases, J shed 4 bases, and the junction held 1 base outside the gene matches. This CDR3 contains 12 residues. Germline assignment: CDR1 GTSNPN and CDR2 SVGIG (reference sequence). This chain's CDR3 is CAWSQGVYGYTF. The CDR3 DNA reads TGTGCCTGGAGTCAGGGGGTCTATGGCTACACCTTC.

This sequence joins TRBV19 and TRBJ2-3, with 8 nucleotides matching TRBD1. The CDR3 extends over 17 amino acids. J lost 4 bases, V lost 3 bases, and 12 bases had no gene match. Germline V lookup: CDR1 LNHDA, CDR2 SQIVND (reference sequence). CDR3 protein: CASSMRGTGGGADTQYF. DNA for the CDR3: TGTGCCAGTAGTATGAGGGGGACAGGCGGCGGGGCAGATACGCAGTATTTT.

The chain is built from TRBV4-1 and TRBJ2-7; 7 bases agree with TRBD1. Germline V gene data show CDR1 as MGHRA and CDR2 as YSYEKL. The V gene end was trimmed by 0 bases and the J gene end by 4 bases; junction bases not matched to a gene: 12. There are 17 residues in the CDR3. The CDR3 protein is CASSQDTKGARIYEQYF. The CDR3 DNA sequence: TGCGCCAGCAGCCAAGATACTAAGGGGGCGCGGATTTACGAGCAGTACTTC.

The rearrangement joins TRBV7-2 to TRBJ2-1, with D maybe TRBD1 (6 bases). The V and J ends lost 3 bases and 6 bases respectively, with 15 bases between them. CDR3 length: 15 residues. CDR1 is SGHTA and CDR2 is FQGNSA in the germline V gene. The CDR3 nucleotides read TGTGCCAGCAGCTTTCACAGGGAAACTTCCAATGAGCAGTTCTTC. It codes for CASSFHRETSNEQFF. The variable domain in full, with the rest retrieved from reference TRBV7-2 and TRBJ2-1, is GAGVSQSPSNKVTEKGKDVELRCDPISGHTALYWYRQSLGQGLEFLIYFQGNSAPDKSGLPSDRFSAERTGGSVSTLTIQRTQQEDSAVYLCASSFHRETSNEQFFGPGTRLTVL.

This sequence joins TRBV28 and TRBJ1-5; D may be TRBD1 (6 bases). The CDR3 is made up of 17 amino acids. CDR1 MDHEN and CDR2 SYDVKM come from the germline V gene. V was shortened by 4 bases and J by 0 bases, with 16 bases between the two germline ends. For the CDR3, the DNA is TGTGCCAGCAGTTCATCAGGGGTACGTTATAGCAATCAGCCCCAGCATTTT. It specifies CASSSSGVRYSNQPQHF.

The chain joins TRBV5-3 to TRBJ2-3; 12 bases align to TRBD2. TRBV5-3 is reported as an ORF; its role is uncertain. The CDR3 has 20 amino acids. V was pared by 1 base and J by 0 bases, with 12 bases of the junction left unmatched. The CDR3 coding sequence is TGTGCCAGAAGCTTGAATACTAGCGGGGGGCAGAGTGAAAGCACAGATACGCAGTATTTT. Protein sequence: CARSLNTSGGQSESTDTQYF.

V gene TRBV10-3 combines with J gene TRBJ2-7; 10 bases align to TRBD1. The CDR3 contains 13 residues. V shed 10 bases, J shed 6 bases, and the junction held 9 bases outside the gene matches. The germline CDR1 and CDR2 sequences are ENHRY and SYGVKD. Here the CDR3 DNA reads TGTGCCACCAACCTCCGGGACAGGGGCGAGCAGTACTTC. Translated: CATNLRDRGEQYF.

V and J are TRBV24-1 and TRBJ2-3; 7 bases line up with TRBD1. This CDR3 is built from 18 residues. CDR1 KGHDR and CDR2 SFDVKD come from the germline V gene. Trimming took 4 bases from V and 0 from J; bases not matched to a gene: 12. The CDR3 region has the DNA TGTGCCACCAGTGAGCCCTCTAGAACAGGGGCCAGCACAGATACGCAGTATTTT. As protein: CATSEPSRTGASTDTQYF.